This T cell receptor (beta chain) was retrieved from a study of technical replicates of blood from a handful of donors. Germline trimming cut 5 bases from V and 1 base from J; bases unmatched to any gene: 3. The CDR3 loop spans 14 amino acids. CDR1 is SGHNT and CDR2 is YENEEA in the germline V gene. Assay used: immunoSEQ multiplex PCR; TCRdb lists only in-frame clones, some missing. Of around 60,000 clones listed, about 88% are singletons. The sequenced material came from PBMCs. The source of this sequence is a human donor in good health. Some clones in this sample may be carry-over from other donors' samples. The genes are TRBV11-3 and TRBJ1-1, with 8 positions matching TRBD1. CDR3 bases: TGTGCCAGCAGCCAACAGGGGGAGAACACTGAAGCTTTCTTT. Its protein product is CASSQQGENTEAFF.